This T cell receptor beta chain was obtained from a study of blood T cell repertoires in COVID-19. Study-wide background: Whether acute or convalescent, the COVID-19 samples came from the United States, Italy and Spain. Sources were T cells, B-cell-depleted T cells, or PBMCs; the material itself was cDNA or gDNA.

Exposed participants encountered a COVID-19 case during the 2 weeks preceding study entry. This clone appeared a single time. Assay used: immunoSEQ multiplex PCR; TCRdb lists only in-frame clones, some missing. The sample has approximately 270,000 clones, approximately 90% seen once. Per the germline V gene, CDR1 is MDHEN and CDR2 is SYDVKM. The CDR3 has 16 residues. V gave up 0 bases and J gave up 7 bases, with 16 bases separating them. This clonotype was obtained from a man aged 40-50 years who had been exposed to COVID-19. Source material: PBMCs or T cells enriched from blood (not recorded which). The chain uses TRBV28 and TRBJ2-1; D is uncertain. The CDR3 nucleotides read TGTGCCAGCAGTTTATGGCTAGACGGATATACAAATGAGCAGTTCTTC. Protein sequence: CASSLWLDGYTNEQFF.